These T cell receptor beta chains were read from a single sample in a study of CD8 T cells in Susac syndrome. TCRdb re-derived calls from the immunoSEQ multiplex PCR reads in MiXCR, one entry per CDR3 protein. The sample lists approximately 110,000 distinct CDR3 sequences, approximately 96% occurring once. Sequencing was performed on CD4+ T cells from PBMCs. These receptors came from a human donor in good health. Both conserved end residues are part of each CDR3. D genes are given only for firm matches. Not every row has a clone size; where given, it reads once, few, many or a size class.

CDR3: CASSDGLAGGGLNEQFF; DNA: TGTGCCAGCAGTGATGGATTGGCGGGAGGAGGATTGAATGAGCAGTTCTTC; size: .; J: TRBJ2-1; D: TRBD2; V: TRBV6-1
CDR3: CASSIGSTGTEAFF; DNA: TGTGCCAGTAGTATCGGTTCGACAGGCACTGAAGCTTTCTTT; size: .; J: TRBJ1-1; D: .; V: TRBV19
CDR3: CSVVTGTDTEAFF; DNA: TGCAGCGTTGTAACAGGGACGGACACTGAAGCTTTCTTT; size: .; J: TRBJ1-1; D: .; V: TRBV29-1
CDR3: CASSFDQTQYF; DNA: TGTGCCAGCTCATTCGACCAGACCCAGTACTTC; size: .; J: TRBJ2-5; D: .; V: TRBV18
CDR3: CASSLTLAGGPNEQFF; DNA: TGCGCCAGCAGCTTAACCCTAGCGGGAGGGCCGAATGAGCAGTTCTTC; size: .; J: TRBJ2-1; D: TRBD2; V: TRBV5-1
CDR3: CASSQDSNYGYTF; DNA: TGTGCCAGCTCCCAGGACAGTAACTATGGCTACACCTTC; size: .; J: TRBJ1-2; D: .; V: TRBV18
CDR3: CASKVTGLGTEAFF; DNA: TGTGCCAGTAAGGTGACAGGCTTGGGAACTGAAGCTTTCTTT; size: .; J: TRBJ1-1; D: .; V: TRBV19
CDR3: CSAIEGEGGQPQHF; DNA: TGCAGTGCAATAGAGGGGGAGGGCGGTCAGCCCCAGCATTTT; size: .; J: TRBJ1-5; D: .; V: TRBV20-1
CDR3: CASGRRETDEQFF; DNA: TGTGCCAGCGGGCGGCGGGAGACGGATGAGCAGTTCTTC; size: .; J: TRBJ2-1; D: TRBD2; V: TRBV6-1
CDR3: CASSLKWGAGTF; DNA: .; size: once; J: TRBJ1-2; D: .; V: TRBV5-6
CDR3: CASSPARTASQETQYF; DNA: TGTGCCAGCAGCCCTGCCCGGACGGCGAGTCAAGAGACCCAGTACTTC; size: .; J: TRBJ2-5; D: .; V: TRBV7-9
CDR3: CASGGGNEQFF; DNA: TGTGCCTCCGGCGGCGGGAATGAGCAGTTCTTC; size: .; J: TRBJ2-1; D: .; V: TRBV30
CDR3: CASSPTSGGGAEQFF; DNA: TGTGCCAGCAGTCCGACTAGCGGAGGGGGGGCTGAGCAGTTCTTC; size: once; J: TRBJ2-1; D: TRBD2; V: TRBV2
CDR3: CSAETSGSTDTQYF; DNA: TGCAGTGCTGAGACTAGCGGAAGCACAGATACGCAGTATTTT; size: .; J: TRBJ2-3; D: TRBD2; V: TRBV20-1
CDR3: CSVVRDQANYGYTF; DNA: TGCAGCGTTGTCAGGGACCAAGCTAACTATGGCTACACCTTC; size: .; J: TRBJ1-2; D: .; V: TRBV29-1
CDR3: CASSHSDRDTGELFF; DNA: TGCGCCAGCAGCCATTCGGACAGGGACACCGGGGAGCTGTTTTTT; size: .; J: TRBJ2-2; D: TRBD1; V: TRBV4-1
CDR3: CASSYPETNQPQHF; DNA: TGTGCCAGCAGTTACCCGGAGACGAATCAGCCCCAGCATTTT; size: .; J: TRBJ1-5; D: .; V: TRBV6-6
CDR3: CSVEGQGFGNTIYF; DNA: TGCAGCGTTGAGGGACAGGGTTTTGGAAACACCATATATTTT; size: .; J: TRBJ1-3; D: TRBD1; V: TRBV29-1
CDR3: CASSLGDAGPRDTQYF; DNA: TGTGCCAGCAGCTTAGGTGACGCAGGTCCAAGGGATACGCAGTATTTT; size: .; J: TRBJ2-3; D: .; V: TRBV7-2
CDR3: CSARGHSYEQYF; DNA: TGCAGTGCTAGGGGACATTCCTACGAGCAGTACTTC; size: .; J: TRBJ2-7; D: .; V: TRBV20-1
CDR3: CSVRVSALYEQYF; DNA: TGCAGCGTTCGGGTCTCGGCCCTCTACGAGCAGTACTTC; size: .; J: TRBJ2-7; D: .; V: TRBV29-1
CDR3: CASMERTAASYEQYF; DNA: TGTGCCAGCATGGAGAGAACAGCGGCGTCCTACGAGCAGTACTTC; size: .; J: TRBJ2-7; D: .; V: TRBV2
CDR3: CASSPGPTGETQYF; DNA: TGTGCCAGCAGCCCGGGACCAACTGGCGAGACCCAGTACTTC; size: .; J: TRBJ2-5; D: .; V: TRBV3-1
CDR3: CASSYPGGGTEAFF; DNA: TGTGCCAGCAGTTACCCAGGGGGAGGCACTGAAGCTTTCTTT; size: .; J: TRBJ1-1; D: TRBD1; V: TRBV6-2/TRBV6-3
CDR3: CASSYPVNEGESYNEQFF; DNA: TGTGCCAGCAGTTACCCTGTAAACGAGGGAGAGTCCTACAATGAGCAGTTCTTC; size: .; J: TRBJ2-1; D: .; V: TRBV6-2/TRBV6-3
CDR3: CASSLRMGQGRGYTF; DNA: TGTGCCAGCAGTTTAAGGATGGGGCAGGGCCGGGGCTACACCTTC; size: .; J: TRBJ1-2; D: .; V: TRBV2
CDR3: CASSGSLSGNTIYF; DNA: TGTGCCAGCAGCGGGTCCCTCTCTGGAAACACCATATATTTT; size: .; J: TRBJ1-3; D: .; V: TRBV12-3/TRBV12-4
CDR3: CASSSLTGGESNEQFF; DNA: TGCGCCAGCAGCTCCCTTACCGGAGGGGAGTCTAATGAGCAGTTCTTC; size: .; J: TRBJ2-1; D: .; V: TRBV5-1
CDR3: CASSLAGASNQPQHF; DNA: TGCGCCAGCAGCTTGGCAGGGGCATCGAATCAGCCCCAGCATTTT; size: .; J: TRBJ1-5; D: .; V: TRBV5-1
CDR3: CSVGGSFSGNEKLFF; DNA: TGCAGCGTTGGGGGGAGTTTCTCCGGCAACGAAAAACTGTTTTTT; size: .; J: TRBJ1-4; D: .; V: TRBV29-1
CDR3: CSARGEREIDEQYF; DNA: TGCAGTGCTAGAGGGGAGCGGGAGATCGACGAGCAGTACTTC; size: .; J: TRBJ2-7; D: TRBD2; V: TRBV20-1
CDR3: CASSPRGGQNTDTQYF; DNA: TGTGCCAGCAGCCCCCGCGGGGGACAGAACACAGATACGCAGTATTTT; size: .; J: TRBJ2-3; D: .; V: TRBV9
CDR3: CASTPEGVGNTEAFF; DNA: TGCGCCAGCACGCCCGAAGGAGTGGGGAACACTGAAGCTTTCTTT; size: .; J: TRBJ1-1; D: .; V: TRBV23-1
CDR3: CSALFSGKGYEQYF; DNA: TGCAGTGCCCTTTTTAGCGGAAAGGGCTACGAGCAGTACTTC; size: .; J: TRBJ2-7; D: .; V: TRBV20-1
CDR3: CASSYAGLAGENEQYF; DNA: TGTGCCAGCAGTTACGCGGGACTAGCGGGCGAGAACGAGCAGTACTTC; size: .; J: TRBJ2-7; D: TRBD2; V: TRBV6-2/TRBV6-3
CDR3: CASSRQENSYEQYF; DNA: TGTGCCAGCTCCCGACAGGAAAACTCCTACGAGCAGTACTTC; size: .; J: TRBJ2-7; D: .; V: TRBV6-1
CDR3: CSAATSGTNTGELFF; DNA: TGCAGTGCTGCGACTAGCGGGACGAACACCGGGGAGCTGTTTTTT; size: .; J: TRBJ2-2; D: TRBD2; V: TRBV20-1
CDR3: CASSSTSGSYIQYF; DNA: TGCGCCAGCAGCTCGACTAGCGGGAGTTACATTCAGTACTTC; size: .; J: TRBJ2-4; D: TRBD2; V: TRBV5-1
CDR3: CASSQNRGFGNTIYF; DNA: TGTGCCAGCTCACAGAACAGGGGTTTTGGAAACACCATATATTTT; size: .; J: TRBJ1-3; D: TRBD1; V: TRBV18
CDR3: CASSEAQGNTIYF; DNA: TGTGCCAGCAGTGAAGCGCAGGGAAACACCATATATTTT; size: .; J: TRBJ1-3; D: .; V: TRBV2
CDR3: CASKMDGEDYEQYF; DNA: TGTGCCAGCAAAATGGACGGGGAGGACTACGAGCAGTACTTC; size: .; J: TRBJ2-7; D: .; V: TRBV6-6
CDR3: CATSREVGNEKLFF; DNA: TGTGCCACCAGCAGAGAAGTAGGGAATGAAAAACTGTTTTTT; size: .; J: TRBJ1-4; D: .; V: TRBV15
CDR3: CAWGSGGGQPQHF; DNA: TGTGCCTGGGGGTCGGGGGGCGGCCAGCCCCAGCATTTT; size: .; J: TRBJ1-5; D: .; V: TRBV30
CDR3: CASSPEEEMGQFF; DNA: TGTGCCAGCAGCCCGGAGGAAGAGATGGGGCAGTTCTTC; size: once; J: TRBJ2-1; D: .; V: TRBV7-9
CDR3: CSVVAGGTGQPQHF; DNA: TGCAGCGTTGTAGCAGGGGGCACGGGTCAGCCCCAGCATTTT; size: .; J: TRBJ1-5; D: TRBD1; V: TRBV29-1
CDR3: CASSNRDRAHEQYF; DNA: TGTGCCAGCAGTAACCGGGACAGAGCGCACGAGCAGTACTTC; size: .; J: TRBJ2-7; D: TRBD1; V: TRBV6-1
CDR3: CAWSVSARPYNEQFF; DNA: TGTGCCTGGAGTGTATCCGCGAGACCCTACAATGAGCAGTTCTTC; size: .; J: TRBJ2-1; D: .; V: TRBV30
CDR3: CASSSKTGSYEQYF; DNA: TGCGCCAGCAGCTCTAAGACGGGATCCTACGAGCAGTACTTC; size: .; J: TRBJ2-7; D: .; V: TRBV5-1
CDR3: CASSLGGAKYGYTF; DNA: TGCGCCAGCAGCTTAGGGGGCGCGAAGTATGGCTACACCTTC; size: .; J: TRBJ1-2; D: TRBD1; V: TRBV5-1
CDR3: CASSLERGEQFF; DNA: TGCGCCAGCAGCTTGGAACGGGGTGAGCAGTTCTTC; size: .; J: TRBJ2-1; D: .; V: TRBV5-1
CDR3: CASSLGLAGFPDTQYF; DNA: TGTGCCAGCAGCTTGGGCCTAGCGGGATTTCCAGATACGCAGTATTTT; size: .; J: TRBJ2-3; D: TRBD2; V: TRBV5-6
CDR3: CASSYSMWSGVNTEAFF; DNA: TGTGCCAGCAGTTACTCGATGTGGTCGGGGGTGAACACTGAAGCTTTCTTT; size: once; J: TRBJ1-1; D: .; V: TRBV6-2/TRBV6-3